This T cell receptor (beta chain) came from a study of T cells expressing NK-cell markers. CDR1 MNHGY and CDR2 SVAAGI come from the germline V gene. This CDR3 region has 16 residues. After re-calling the 5' RACE reads, TCRdb lists one entry per CDR3 protein, DNA absent. This sample's table has approximately 380,000 distinct CDR3 sequences. This receptor was identified in a man aged 18-70 years in good health. This chain uses TRBV6-9 with TRBJ2-7; TCRdb picks TRBD2, but there is no DNA to check that call. Sequences were obtained from blood T cells: a sorted CD56 or NKG2C T cell subset, CD4+ or CD8+ T cells, or bulk PBMC T cells (not recorded which). The chain's CDR3 is CASTAGLAGAGYEQYF.